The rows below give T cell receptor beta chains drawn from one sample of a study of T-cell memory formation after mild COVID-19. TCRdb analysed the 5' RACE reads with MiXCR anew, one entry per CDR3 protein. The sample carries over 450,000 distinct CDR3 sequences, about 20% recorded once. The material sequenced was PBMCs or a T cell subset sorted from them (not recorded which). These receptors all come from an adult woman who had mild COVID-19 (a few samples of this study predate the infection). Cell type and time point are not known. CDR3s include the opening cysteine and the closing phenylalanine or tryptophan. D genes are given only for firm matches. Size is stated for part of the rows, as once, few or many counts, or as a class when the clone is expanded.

CASSFAWTTKSTDTQYF TGCGCCAGCAGCTTTGCTTGGACCACCAAAAGCACAGATACGCAGTATTTT TRBJ2-3 - TRBV5-1 -
CASSHLTAGTGVAYEQYF TGTGCCAGCAGCCACTTGACTGCCGGGACAGGGGTCGCCTACGAGCAGTACTTC TRBJ2-7 TRBD1 TRBV7-8 -
CSARQDTNTEAFF TGCAGTGCTAGACAGGACACGAACACTGAAGCTTTCTTT TRBJ1-1 - TRBV20-1 -
CASSQEFFRGPNYGYTF TGCGCCAGCAGCCAAGAGTTTTTTCGCGGGCCTAACTATGGCTACACCTTC TRBJ1-2 - TRBV4-1 many
CASSLYSGGGGEQFF TGTGCCAGCAGCTTATATAGCGGGGGAGGAGGAGAGCAGTTCTTC TRBJ2-1 TRBD2 TRBV7-8 few
CASSRGDGPGEQYF TGCGCCAGCAGTCGAGGGGACGGCCCCGGGGAGCAGTACTTC TRBJ2-7 - TRBV4-1 -
CSATTPGGQSYEQYF TGCAGTGCTACCACTCCAGGGGGCCAATCCTACGAGCAGTACTTC TRBJ2-7 TRBD1 TRBV20-1 few
CASSLARYSTDTQYF TGTGCCAGCAGCTTAGCCCGATATTCCACAGATACGCAGTATTTT TRBJ2-3 - TRBV7-8 -
CASNNQAGDTNTEAFF TGTGCCAGCAACAACCAGGCGGGCGATACGAACACTGAAGCTTTCTTT TRBJ1-1 - TRBV21-1 -
CASSYSLSEQFF TGTGCCAGCAGTTACTCGTTGAGTGAGCAGTTCTTC TRBJ2-1 - TRBV6-6 -